The following is a T cell receptor beta chain sequence with its context. Its antigen is undetermined. The data originate from a study of shared clonotypes between healthy human individuals. Study findings and constraints: Several donors shared about 4.8% of their naive CD4 clonotypes. Compared with memory subsets, naive subsets generally had larger estimated richness.

The CDR3 totals 16 residues. It was CD45RO-negative cells, positively selected for CCR7, that made up naive CD8 cells, with terminally differentiated effector memory CD45RA+ cells excluded. Replicate PCRs for sorted subsets used approximately 190 ng DNA; this equaled 33,000 or so T cell genomes. Repertoires were generated with immunoSEQ multiplex PCR, while TCRdb's copy carries only in-frame clones and drops some. This sample carries 2 million to 2.5 million clones, about 95% of them seen once, and the ten largest clones take about 1.1%. This sequence joins TRBV21-1 and TRBJ2-4; the table's TRBD1 call for D was not verified on the DNA. TRBV21-1 is listed as a pseudogene. Sample: naive CD8+ T cells sorted from blood. The TCR comes from a man aged 18 to 29 in good health. CDR3: CASTLGQGATKNIQYF. In DNA, the CDR3 is TGTGCCAGCACCTTGGGACAGGGGGCGACCAAAAACATTCAGTACTTC.